One and the same sample provided the 19 T cell receptor beta chains below, sequenced in a study of T-cell reconstitution after alpha-beta-depleted transplantation in children. For TCRbeta, the library was prepared with unique molecular identifiers. TCRdb analysed the PCR reads with MiXCR anew, one entry per CDR3 protein. This table holds approximately 400,000 distinct CDR3 sequences, roughly 10% found once. The input for sequencing was PBMCs from the stem cell graft donor, taken from the stem cell graft. All receptors come from a human donor who donated a stem cell graft to a child with acute myeloid leukemia.

V is TRBV4-3 and J is TRBJ2-1, with TRBD2 matching 14 bases. Germline CDR1 is LGHNA and CDR2 is YSLEER. J lost 4 bases, V lost 4 bases, and 12 bases had no gene match. CDR3 size: 19 residues. The CDR3 spells CASSPRLAGGHTLYNEQFF. In DNA form, the CDR3 reads TGCGCCAGCAGCCCCCGACTAGCGGGAGGGCATACCCTATACAATGAGCAGTTCTTC.

This clonotype was counted a few times. The chain joins TRBV20-1 to TRBJ2-1; D uncertain. The CDR3 spans 15 residues. The V gene's germline CDR1 is DFQATT and CDR2 SNEGSKA (reference sequence). Trimming cost V 0 bases and J 3 bases, with 12 bases left between them. CDR3 sequence (DNA): TGCAGTGCTAGAGATCGTTGGCGCCACTACAATGAGCAGTTCTTC. The encoded protein is CSARDRWRHYNEQFF.

This clonotype was seen a handful of times. The chain is built from TRBV9 and TRBJ2-1, with unresolved D. CDR1 is SGDLS, CDR2 YYNGEE, per germline. This CDR3 has 12 residues. Trimming shortened V by 3 bases and J by 10 bases, and 11 bases separated the two germline ends. The CDR3 sequence: CASSAHTYEQFF. In DNA form, the CDR3 reads TGTGCCAGCAGCGCCCACACATACGAGCAGTTCTTC.

This clonotype was seen a handful of times. CDR3 coding DNA: TGTGCCAGCAGTTTAGCGGGGACTAGGGCGGACGAGCAGTACTTC. It is translated as CASSLAGTRADEQYF. This chain connects TRBV12-3 or TRBV12-4 to TRBJ2-7, with 8 bases that match TRBD2. J gave up 5 bases and V 0 bases, and 6 bases lay outside the gene matches. This CDR3 has 15 amino acids.

The V gene is TRBV5-1, the J gene TRBJ2-3; 14 bases are shared with TRBD2. CDR1 and CDR2 (germline): SGHRS, YFSETQ. J lost 6 bases, V lost 3 bases, and 3 bases had no gene match. The CDR3 is made up of 15 amino acids. The CDR3 loop reads CASSWGLAGVDTQYF. The CDR3 bases are TGCGCCAGCAGCTGGGGACTAGCGGGGGTCGATACGCAGTATTTT.

This clonotype was seen a few times. V usage is TRBV7-2 and J usage is TRBJ2-5; tentative D call: TRBD1 (6 bases). The CDR3 extends over 13 amino acids. Looked up from germline, CDR1 is SGHTA and CDR2 is FQGNSA. Trimming stripped 5 bases from V and 4 bases from J, with 11 bases between. The CDR3 is CASSPGQLETQYF. CDR3 nucleotide sequence: TGTGCCAGCAGCCCAGGACAGCTAGAGACCCAGTACTTC.

The V gene is TRBV9, the J gene TRBJ1-6; D uncertain. The germline CDR1 and CDR2 sequences are SGDLS and YYNGEE. The V end was cut by 6 bases, the J end by 5 bases, with 15 bases between. This CDR3 spans 15 amino acids. The DNA of the CDR3 is TGTGCCAGCACCAGCACGAGTTCGCATAATTCACCCCTCCACTTT. Protein: CASTSTSSHNSPLHF.

This clonotype was recorded a few times. This chain links TRBV12-3 or TRBV12-4 with TRBJ2-5; D not resolved. Trimming took off 5 bases at V and 5 bases at J, with 12 bases between the two ends. There are 13 residues in the CDR3. The CDR3 loop reads CASSGVGRETQYF. The CDR3 bases are TGTGCCAGCAGTGGCGTGGGTCGGGAGACCCAGTACTTC.

This rearrangement joins TRBV7-9 to TRBJ2-7; D possibly corresponds to TRBD2 (5 bases). The CDR3 totals 14 residues. Between the trimmed V and J ends, which lost 5 bases and 5 bases, there was a span of 16 bases. Germline V lookup: CDR1 SEHNR, CDR2 FQNEAQ (reference sequence). The CDR3 is CASSQVVGANEQYF. CDR3 nucleotides: TGTGCCAGCAGCCAAGTAGTGGGAGCCAACGAGCAGTACTTC.

This clonotype was found many times. The chain links TRBV27 to TRBJ2-2, with D hard to call. CDR1 and CDR2 from the germline V gene are MNHEY and SMNVEV (reference sequence). The CDR3 is 16 amino acids. Trimming shortened V by 3 bases and J by 0 bases, and 11 bases separated the two germline ends. As DNA, the CDR3 is TGTGCCAGCAGTTTTGTCGCGCCCCCGAACACCGGGGAGCTGTTTTTT. Translating gives CASSFVAPPNTGELFF.

The rearrangement uses TRBV20-1 and TRBJ2-1, with a possible D match to TRBD2 (5 bases). CDR3 size: 15 residues. The V end lost 5 bases, the J end lost 0 bases, and 14 bases lay between the germline ends. Germline lookup yields CDR1 DFQATT and CDR2 SNEGSKA (reference sequence). The CDR3 sequence is CSAGRMGSSYNEQFF. CDR3 DNA sequence: TGCAGTGCTGGAAGAATGGGGAGCTCCTACAATGAGCAGTTCTTC.

This clonotype has only a few counts. The V gene is TRBV20-1, the J gene TRBJ2-3, with D perhaps TRBD2 (5 bases). V lost 6 bases and J 7 bases, leaving 17 bases between the germline ends. This CDR3 comprises 13 residues. The germline V gene encodes CDR1 DFQATT and CDR2 SNEGSKA (reference sequence). CDR3 nucleotide sequence: TGCAGTGCACGTACCGGGAATGTGAATACGCAGTATTTT. Translated: CSARTGNVNTQYF.

This clonotype was picked up many times. V and J are TRBV29-1 and TRBJ2-5, with 8 bases aligning to TRBD1. The CDR3 spans 12 residues. The V segment lost 4 bases and the J segment 4 bases; nucleotides outside the gene matches: 2. CDR1 is SQVTM, CDR2 ANQGSEA, per germline. The CDR3 DNA sequence: TGCAGCGTTGGGACAGGGAGAGAGACCCAGTACTTC. The encoded protein is CSVGTGRETQYF.

This clonotype appeared many times. The chain recombines TRBV10-2 with TRBJ1-1, with D maybe TRBD1 (6 bases). The CDR3 extends over 12 amino acids. Looked up from germline, CDR1 is WSHSY and CDR2 is SAAADI. Trimming removed 5 bases at V and 5 bases at J, with 9 bases between. CDR3 region: CASSFQGTEAFF. In DNA form, the CDR3 reads TGCGCCAGCAGTTTCCAGGGGACTGAAGCTTTCTTT.

The V and J genes are TRBV27 and TRBJ2-7, with 8 bases matching TRBD1. The germline CDR1 and CDR2 sequences are MNHEY and SMNVEV (reference sequence). CDR3 length: 13 amino acids. J lost 4 bases, V lost 6 bases, and 5 bases had no gene match. The chain's CDR3 is CASRPTGAYEQYV. CDR3 bases: TGTGCCAGCAGGCCGACAGGGGCGTACGAGCAGTACGTC.

This clonotype has more than one count but fewer than ten. This chain joins TRBV29-1 and TRBJ2-1, with D perhaps being TRBD1 or TRBD2 (5 bases each). Germline CDR1 and CDR2: SQVTM and ANQGSEA. This CDR3 region has 13 residues. Between the trimmed V and J ends, which lost 7 bases and 3 bases, there was a span of 13 bases. The CDR3 DNA reads TGCAGCGGCGCTGGGGGAGACTACAATGAGCAGTTCTTC. Protein sequence: CSGAGGDYNEQFF.

This clonotype was counted a few times. The chain combines TRBV20-1 with TRBJ2-7, with D maybe TRBD1 (8 bases). The CDR3 runs to 15 residues. Germline CDR1 is DFQATT and CDR2 is SNEGSKA (reference sequence). V lost 2 bases and J 3 bases, leaving 17 bases between the germline ends. For the CDR3, the DNA is TGCAGTGCTAGACTTACAGGGGGGAGGGTCTACGAGCAGTACTTC. Translation gives CSARLTGGRVYEQYF.

CDR3 sequence reads: CASSEGSGRPTAQFF. For the CDR3, the DNA is TGTGCCAGCAGTGAGGGAAGCGGGAGGCCCACGGCGCAGTTCTTC. This chain joins TRBV2 and TRBJ2-1; TRBD2 matches at 9 bases. Germline V gene data show CDR1 as SNHLY and CDR2 as FYNNEI. This CDR3 comprises 15 residues. J lost 12 bases, V lost 3 bases, and 12 bases had no gene match.

The chain has TRBV30 and TRBJ2-7, with TRBD1 matching 8 bases. The length of the CDR3 is 12 residues. Germline V gene sequence: CDR1 GTSNPN, CDR2 SVGIG (reference sequence). V trimming: 7 bases; J trimming: 4 bases; junction bases outside the gene matches: 6. The DNA of the CDR3 is TGTGCCTCGCAGGGGGCTGAGTACGAGCAGTACTTC. Amino acids: CASQGAEYEQYF. Full variable domain (rest looked up from reference TRBV30 and TRBJ2-7): SQTIHQWPATLVQPVGSPLSLECTVEGTSNPNLYWYRQAAGRGLQLLFYSVGIGQISSEVPQNLSASRPQDRQFILSSKKLLLSDSGFYLCASQGAEYEQYFGPGTRLTVT.